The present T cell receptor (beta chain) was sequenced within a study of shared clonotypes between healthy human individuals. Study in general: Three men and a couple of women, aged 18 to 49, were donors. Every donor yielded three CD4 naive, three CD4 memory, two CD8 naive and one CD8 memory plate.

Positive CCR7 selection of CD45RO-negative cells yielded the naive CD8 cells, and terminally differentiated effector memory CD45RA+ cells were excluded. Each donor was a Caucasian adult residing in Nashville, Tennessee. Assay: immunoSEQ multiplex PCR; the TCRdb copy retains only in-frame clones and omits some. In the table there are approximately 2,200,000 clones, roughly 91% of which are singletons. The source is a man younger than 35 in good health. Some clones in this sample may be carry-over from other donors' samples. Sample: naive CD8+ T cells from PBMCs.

The CDR3 here is CASSQRDGDHYNEQFF. The CDR3 DNA is TGCGCCAGCAGCCAACGGGACGGAGATCACTACAATGAGCAGTTCTTC. This chain uses TRBV4-1 with TRBJ2-1, with D perhaps being TRBD1 or TRBD2 (5 bases each). V was shortened by 2 bases and J by 3 bases, with 14 bases between the two germline ends. Germline assignment: CDR1 MGHRA and CDR2 YSYEKL. The CDR3 has 16 residues.